The 8 T cell receptor beta chains below come from one sample, sequenced in a study of circulating and synovial CD4+ cells in juvenile arthritis (dated by TCRdb to between 2014 and 2016). The library was generated by the immunoSEQ multiplex PCR assay. The source is immuneACCESS, and TCRdb retained only in-frame sequences with V and J called. Part of the clones is not carried over; for the studies checked, unresolved V genes explain less than half of this, and the remainder is unexplained. The sample table holds thousands of clones, of which roughly nine tenths were seen once. Clones ranked in the top ten supply about 1.8% of the sample. Specimen: HLA-DR+ CD4+ T cells from blood. What the cell subset or site label conveys for this sample: circulating pathogenic-like lymphocytes, sorted as HLA-DR+CD14-CD3+CD4+CD25low/- blood T cells. The receptors were sampled from a human donor with juvenile idiopathic arthritis.

This chain connects TRBV6-5 to TRBJ2-1, with 10 bases identical to TRBD1. The CDR3 is made up of 14 amino acids. Germline values: CDR1 MNHEY, CDR2 SVGAGI. V gave up 6 bases and J gave up 4 bases; unmatched junction bases: 3. CDR3 loop: CASSDRGLYNEQFF. CDR3 bases: TGTGCCAGCAGCGACAGGGGGCTTTACAATGAGCAGTTCTTC.

This chain connects TRBV28 to TRBJ2-7, with D uncertain. Germline V gene lookup returns CDR1 MDHEN and CDR2 SYDVKM. The CDR3 extends over 13 amino acids. Trimming took off 4 bases at V and 2 bases at J, with 9 bases between the two ends. This CDR3 is CASSSTWTYEQYF. For the CDR3, the DNA is TGTGCCAGCAGTTCGACTTGGACCTACGAGCAGTACTTC.

The V gene is TRBV19, the J gene TRBJ2-7; a weak D match, TRBD2 (6 bases). The V and J ends lost 3 bases and 1 base respectively, with 13 bases between them. CDR3 size: 15 residues. In germline, CDR1 is LNHDA, CDR2 SQIVND (reference sequence). CDR3 loop: CASSMAGTSSYEQYF. The CDR3 coding sequence is TGTGCCAGTAGTATGGCCGGGACTTCTTCCTACGAGCAGTACTTC.

The V call is TRBV6-5, the J call TRBJ1-1, with D unresolved. V shed 0 bases and J shed 1 base, with 12 bases lying between them. This CDR3 has 16 residues. CDR1 and CDR2 from the germline V gene are MNHEY and SVGAGI. CDR3 residues: CASSYSIGSSNTEAFF. The CDR3 DNA is TGTGCCAGCAGTTACTCGATAGGGAGTTCGAACACTGAAGCTTTCTTT.

The V and J genes are TRBV7-2 and TRBJ1-3; D not certain. Trimming took off 1 base at V and 0 bases at J, with 7 bases between the two ends. The germline V gene encodes CDR1 SGHTA and CDR2 FQGNSA. This CDR3 is 15 amino acids long. The CDR3 DNA reads as TGTGCCAGCAGCTTAGGAGGATACTCTGGAAACACCATATATTTT. As protein: CASSLGGYSGNTIYF. Together with reference TRBV7-2 and TRBJ1-3, the CDR3 gives the full variable domain: GAGVSQSPSNKVTEKGKDVELRCDPISGHTALYWYRQSLGQGLEFLIYFQGNSAPDKSGLPSDRFSAERTGGSVSTLTIQRTQQEDSAVYLCASSLGGYSGNTIYFGEGSWLTVV.

CDR3 residues: CASSLPTSDSYEQYF. DNA for the CDR3: TGCGCCAGCAGCTTGCCGACTAGCGACTCCTACGAGCAGTACTTC. The chain combines TRBV5-1 with TRBJ2-7; TRBD2 agrees at 8 bases. V dropped 1 base and J dropped 0; count of bases not matched to a gene: 3. The germline V gene has CDR1 SGHRS and CDR2 YFSETQ. This CDR3 comprises 15 residues.

The chain uses TRBV6-5 and TRBJ2-3; the D gene is possibly TRBD2 (6 bases). This CDR3 comprises 15 residues. The V gene's germline CDR1 is MNHEY and CDR2 SVGAGI. The ends were cut back, 6 bases at V and 4 bases at J, with 17 bases in the middle. The CDR3: CASRRSGTLSDTQYF. The CDR3 DNA is TGTGCCAGCAGACGATCCGGGACTCTCTCAGATACGCAGTATTTT.

The chain couples TRBV30 to TRBJ1-5, with TRBD1 as a possible D gene (6 bases). CDR1 and CDR2 from the germline V gene are GTSNPN and SVGIG (reference sequence). Trimming cost V 4 bases and J 2 bases, with 18 bases left between them. The CDR3 runs to 16 residues. The CDR3 is CAWMPGHSRGNQPQHF. In DNA, the CDR3 is TGTGCCTGGATGCCGGGACACTCACGGGGCAATCAGCCCCAGCATTTT.